The following is a TCR beta chain sequence with its context. The antigen remains undetermined. What was sequenced were expressed TCRB transcripts, since all of the isolated RNA had been reverse transcribed. Measured with immunoSEQ multiplex PCR; TCRdb has only the in-frame clones, and not every one. The profile shows a few hundred thousand clones, 16% of them singletons. This sample was taken from a study of beta chain features in type 1 diabetes. CDR3 length: 15 amino acids. CDR1 and CDR2 from the germline V gene are LNHNV and YYDKDF (reference sequence). V was clipped by 0 bases and J by 0 bases, with 9 bases between them. The study, taken as a whole, reports: When Type 1 diabetes patients were examined, their TCRB CDR3s proved moderately but significantly shorter in all four CD4+ subsets.

V and J are TRBV15 and TRBJ2-7, with TRBD1 as a possible D gene (6 bases). The clonotype was recovered from a young man with type 1 diabetes. Sequencing used naive CD4+ T cells from blood. CDR3 residues: CATSRDPTGSYEQYF. DNA for the CDR3: TGTGCCACCAGCAGAGATCCGACAGGCTCCTACGAGCAGTACTTC.